This T cell receptor beta chain appears in the sequencing data of a study of shared clonotypes between healthy human individuals (dated by TCRdb to about 2020). Turning to the overall study: The cohort comprised two women and three men aged 18 to 49 years. For each donor, three plates each were used for CD4 naive and CD4 memory, two plates were used for CD8 naive, and one plate was used for CD8 memory. To estimate repertoire size and how much clonotypes are shared between individuals, the study performed deep sequencing of blood TCR repertoires from roughly five healthy adults. To increase sequencing depth and limit assay-specific biases, TCR repertoire library preparation and sequencing were carried out by different laboratories using diverse techniques. Between about 0.94 and 8.9 billion PBMCs per donor were obtained by leukapheresis.

Study-level results and caveats: Pairwise subsampling led to the expectation that sequencing depth would affect the degree of clonotype sharing among donors. Larger estimated clonotype richness was generally found for naive subsets than for memory subsets. Incomplete sequencing was indicated by rarefaction of sorted-subset datasets, despite the large sequencing depth. Sampling was limited to blood, and TCR repertoires in tissue likely differ from TCR repertoires in blood. Approximately 5% of naive CD4, approximately 3.7% of naive CD8, about 2.1% of memory CD4, and 0.4% of memory CD8 clonotypes were shared across several donors. Compared with non-shared clonotypes, clonotypes shared by all four sorted-subset donors had higher generation probabilities. Because the study included only a small number of donors, the genetic and exposure-history diversity represented was limited.

Using the deep immunoSEQ assay, multiplex PCR amplified TCR CDR3 regions from genomic DNA. For each cell subset, the extracted genomic DNA was distributed evenly across all wells of several immunoSEQ 96-well plates, and each plate served as one replicate. For sorted subsets, 200 to 250 ng of genomic DNA, equivalent to some 30,000 T cell genomes, went into each replicate PCR. Purified libraries were measured with a Qubit 3.0 fluorometer, size-checked on a Bioanalyzer 2100, and measured again with the KAPA Library Quantification kit. Each immunoSEQ 96-well plate was sequenced on its own single-read 150-cycle Illumina NextSeq 550 flow cell. Concerning the study's data processing: Because the immunoSEQ output included only junctional sequences and no quality scores, the filtering could not be the same as the filtering used for full-length reads. To assign V/J genes and CDR3, sequences were annotated using PyIR, a Python wrapper for IgBLAST v1.9, with IMGT germline references. Reads were removed for weak V/J assignments (E-value above 1e-6), missing CDR3, stop codons, out-of-frame junctions, or ambiguous translated residues. V3J clonotypes were defined as sequences sharing the same inferred V gene, J gene, and CDR3 amino acid sequence. Percentage overlap between repertoires was computed as shared unique clonotypes divided by the size of the smaller repertoire. Repertoire richness was assessed with RTK rarefaction, the Chao1 estimator, and Recon v2.1 estimates of unobserved clonotypes. OLGA was used to compute generation probabilities for all TCRbeta clonotypes that the gDNA method yielded from four donors. TCRdb took this table from immuneACCESS and kept in-frame rearrangements with V and J called. Such tables lack part of the clones; where checked against another copy, unresolved V genes explain under half of the gap, and the rest is unexplained. V and J calls and clone size are copied from that table; D and trimming were computed from the DNA. The table for this sample lists more than 2 million clones; 85% to 95% of them were counted only once. The biggest ten clones account for around 1.7% of the sample.

Notes on this clone: This clone's antigen is unknown. Qualities for individual bases were not recorded, and no much larger clone is one base off.

CD8 naive samples were CD45RO-negative cells positively selected for CCR7, giving a CD45RA+CCR7+ population that excluded TemRA cells. Healthy HIV-negative adults with no recently reported acute infections or vaccinations were included as donors. All donors were Caucasian adults living in Nashville, Tennessee, USA. Blood was collected by leukapheresis, and PBMCs were isolated by Ficoll-Histopaque density gradient centrifugation and then cryopreserved in liquid nitrogen vapor phase. Analytical flow cytometry was used to check the purity and quantity of each magnetically sorted T cell population. Each sorted fraction had its genomic DNA isolated and then quantified by UV absorbance on a Nanodrop 2000c. Cut back by 3 bases and 0 bases, the V and J ends lie 9 bases apart. From the cysteine up to the phenylalanine, the CDR3 has a length of 14 residues. This entry keeps only the CDR3 DNA: 42 bases, framed from base 1. Based on the germline V gene, the CDR1 and CDR2 sequences are MDHEN and SYDVKM.

The sequence links TRBV28 to TRBJ2-7; TRBD1 is perhaps the D gene, given 6 matching bases. Material for sequencing was naive CD8+ T cells from PBMCs. The sample's cell subset or site, from its label and the paper: CD45RA+CCR7+. The receptor was isolated from a man between 18 and 35 years old in good health. Some clones in this sample may be carry-over from other donors' samples. The DNA sequence is given as TGTGCCAGCAGTTTTCAGGGGACCTCCTACGAGCAGTACTTC. Its translation is CASSFQGTSYEQYF.